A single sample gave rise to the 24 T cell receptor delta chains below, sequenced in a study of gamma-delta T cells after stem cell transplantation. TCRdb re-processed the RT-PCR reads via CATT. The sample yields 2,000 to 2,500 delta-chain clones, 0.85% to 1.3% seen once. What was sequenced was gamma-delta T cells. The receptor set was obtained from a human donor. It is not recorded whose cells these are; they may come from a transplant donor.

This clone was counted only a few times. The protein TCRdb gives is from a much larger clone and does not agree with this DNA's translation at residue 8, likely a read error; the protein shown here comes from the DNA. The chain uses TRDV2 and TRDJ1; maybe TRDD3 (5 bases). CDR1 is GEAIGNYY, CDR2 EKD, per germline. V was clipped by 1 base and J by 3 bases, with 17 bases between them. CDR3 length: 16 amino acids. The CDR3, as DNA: TGTGCCTGTGACACTTTAGGGGAGATACAGGCCGATAAACTCATCTTT. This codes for CACDTLGEIQADKLIF.

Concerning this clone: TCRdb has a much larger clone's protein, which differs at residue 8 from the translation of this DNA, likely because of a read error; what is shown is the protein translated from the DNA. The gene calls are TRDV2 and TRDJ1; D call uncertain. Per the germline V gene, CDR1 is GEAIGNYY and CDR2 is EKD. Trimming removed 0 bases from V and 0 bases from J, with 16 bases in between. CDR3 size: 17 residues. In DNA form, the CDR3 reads TGTGCCTGTGACACCGTCAGTGCGCACGCGGACACCGATAAACTCATCTTT. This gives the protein CACDTVSAHADTDKLIF.

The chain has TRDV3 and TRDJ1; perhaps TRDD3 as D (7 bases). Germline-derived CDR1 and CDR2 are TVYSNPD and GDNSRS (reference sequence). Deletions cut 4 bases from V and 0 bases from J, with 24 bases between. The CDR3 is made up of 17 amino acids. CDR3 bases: TGTGCCTGTCTCCTACGGGGGATGGGGGAAAACACCGATAAACTCATCTTT. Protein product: CACLLRGMGENTDKLIF.

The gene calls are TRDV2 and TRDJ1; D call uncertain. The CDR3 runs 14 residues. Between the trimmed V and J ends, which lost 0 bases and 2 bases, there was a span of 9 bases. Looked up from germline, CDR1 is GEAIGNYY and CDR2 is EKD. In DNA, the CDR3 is TGTGCCTGTGACACCGTGGTACTTACCGATAAACTCATCTTT. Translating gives CACDTVVLTDKLIF.

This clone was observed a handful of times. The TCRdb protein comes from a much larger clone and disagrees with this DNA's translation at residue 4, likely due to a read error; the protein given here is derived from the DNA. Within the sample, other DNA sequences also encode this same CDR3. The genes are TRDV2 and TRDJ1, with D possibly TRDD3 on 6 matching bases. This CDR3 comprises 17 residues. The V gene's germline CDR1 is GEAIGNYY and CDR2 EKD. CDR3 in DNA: TGTGCCTGTGGCACCGTAGGTGGGGGGCCCTGGGGCGATAAACTCATCTTT. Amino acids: CACGTVGGGPWGDKLIF.

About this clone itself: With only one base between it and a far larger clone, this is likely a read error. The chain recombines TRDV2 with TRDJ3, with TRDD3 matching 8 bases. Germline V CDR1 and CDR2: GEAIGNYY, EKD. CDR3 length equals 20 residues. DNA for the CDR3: TGTGCCTGTGACACGGTTGGGGGATCGTCGAGCTCCTGGGGCACCCGACAGATGTTTTTC. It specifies CACDTVGGSSSSWGTRQMFF.

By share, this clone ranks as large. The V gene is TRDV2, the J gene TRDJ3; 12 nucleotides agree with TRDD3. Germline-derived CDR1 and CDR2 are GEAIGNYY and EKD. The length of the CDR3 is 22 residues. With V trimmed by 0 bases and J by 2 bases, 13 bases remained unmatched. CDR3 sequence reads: CACDTVSVPGGYAAWDTRQMFF. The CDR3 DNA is TGTGCCTGTGACACCGTTTCTGTCCCTGGGGGATACGCTGCCTGGGACACCCGACAGATGTTTTTC.

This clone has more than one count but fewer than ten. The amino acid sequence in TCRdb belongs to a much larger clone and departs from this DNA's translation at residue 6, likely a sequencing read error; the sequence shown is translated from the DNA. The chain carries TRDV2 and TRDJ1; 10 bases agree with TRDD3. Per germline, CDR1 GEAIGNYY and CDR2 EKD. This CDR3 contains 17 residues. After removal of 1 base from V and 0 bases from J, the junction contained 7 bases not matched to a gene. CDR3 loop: CACDTTGWGINTDKLIF. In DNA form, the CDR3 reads TGTGCCTGTGACACGACGGGCTGGGGGATAAACACCGATAAACTCATCTTT.

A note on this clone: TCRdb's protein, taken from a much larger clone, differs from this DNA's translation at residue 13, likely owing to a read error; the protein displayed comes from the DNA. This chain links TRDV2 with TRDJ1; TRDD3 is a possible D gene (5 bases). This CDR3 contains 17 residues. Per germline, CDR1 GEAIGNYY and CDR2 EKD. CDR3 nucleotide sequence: TGTGCCTGTGACACTGTAGGGGACCTCCTTAACACCAATAAACTCATCTTT. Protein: CACDTVGDLLNTNKLIF.

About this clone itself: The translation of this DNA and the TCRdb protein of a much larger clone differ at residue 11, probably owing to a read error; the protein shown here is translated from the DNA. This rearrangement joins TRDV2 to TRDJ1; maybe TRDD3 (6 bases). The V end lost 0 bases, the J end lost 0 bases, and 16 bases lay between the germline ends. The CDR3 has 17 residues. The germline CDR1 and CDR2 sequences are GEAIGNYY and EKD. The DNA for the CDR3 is TGTGCCTGTGACACCTTGGGGGGGACACCGCACACCGATAAACTCATCTTT. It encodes CACDTLGGTPHTDKLIF.

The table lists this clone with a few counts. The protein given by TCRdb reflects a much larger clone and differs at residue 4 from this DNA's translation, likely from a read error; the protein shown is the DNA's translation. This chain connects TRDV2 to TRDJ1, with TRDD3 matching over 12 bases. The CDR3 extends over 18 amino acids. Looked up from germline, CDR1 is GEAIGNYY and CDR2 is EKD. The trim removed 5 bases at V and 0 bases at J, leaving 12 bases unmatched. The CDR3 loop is CACGPLGDTLPHTDKLIF. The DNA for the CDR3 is TGTGCCTGTGGCCCACTGGGGGATACCCTCCCACACACCGATAAACTCATCTTT.

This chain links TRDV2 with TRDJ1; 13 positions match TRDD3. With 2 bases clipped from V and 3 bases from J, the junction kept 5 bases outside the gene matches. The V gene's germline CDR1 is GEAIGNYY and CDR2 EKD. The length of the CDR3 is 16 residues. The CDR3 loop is CACDILTGGYADKLIF. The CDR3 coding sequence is TGTGCCTGTGACATTCTCACTGGGGGATACGCCGATAAACTCATCTTT.

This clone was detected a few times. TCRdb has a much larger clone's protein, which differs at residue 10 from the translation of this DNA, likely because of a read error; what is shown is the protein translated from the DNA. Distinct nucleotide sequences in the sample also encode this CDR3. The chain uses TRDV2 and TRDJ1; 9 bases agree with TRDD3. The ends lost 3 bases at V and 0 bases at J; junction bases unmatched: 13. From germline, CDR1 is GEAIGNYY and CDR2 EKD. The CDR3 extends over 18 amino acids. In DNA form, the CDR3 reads TGTGCCTGTGACCCCTTACTGGGGGAGGTACAGTACACCGATAAACTCATCTTT. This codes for CACDPLLGEVQYTDKLIF.

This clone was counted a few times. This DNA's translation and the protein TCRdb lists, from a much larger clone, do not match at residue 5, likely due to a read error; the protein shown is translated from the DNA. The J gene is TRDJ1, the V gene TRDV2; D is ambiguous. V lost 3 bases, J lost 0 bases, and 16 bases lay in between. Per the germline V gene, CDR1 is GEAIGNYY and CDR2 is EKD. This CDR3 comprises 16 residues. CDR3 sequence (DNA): TGTGCCTGTGACGCCGTTGGTGGTCCGTACACCGATAAACTCATCTTT. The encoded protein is CACDAVGGPYTDKLIF.

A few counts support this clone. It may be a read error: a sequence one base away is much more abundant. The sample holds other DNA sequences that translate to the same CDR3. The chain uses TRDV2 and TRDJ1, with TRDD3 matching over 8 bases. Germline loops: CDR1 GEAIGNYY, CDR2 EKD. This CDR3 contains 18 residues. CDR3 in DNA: TGTGCCTGTGACGACCTCCTTACTGGGGGGCTATACACTGATAAACTCATCTTT. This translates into CACDDLLTGGLYTDKLIF.

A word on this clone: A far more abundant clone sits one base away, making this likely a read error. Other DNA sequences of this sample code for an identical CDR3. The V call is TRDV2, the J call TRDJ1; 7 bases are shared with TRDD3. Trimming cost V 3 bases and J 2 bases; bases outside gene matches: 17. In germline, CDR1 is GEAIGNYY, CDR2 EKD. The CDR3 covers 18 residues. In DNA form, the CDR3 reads TGTGCCTGTGACCCGGTTTCCGACAGGGATACTCGGACCGATAAACTCATCTTT. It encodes CACDPVSDRDTRTDKLIF.

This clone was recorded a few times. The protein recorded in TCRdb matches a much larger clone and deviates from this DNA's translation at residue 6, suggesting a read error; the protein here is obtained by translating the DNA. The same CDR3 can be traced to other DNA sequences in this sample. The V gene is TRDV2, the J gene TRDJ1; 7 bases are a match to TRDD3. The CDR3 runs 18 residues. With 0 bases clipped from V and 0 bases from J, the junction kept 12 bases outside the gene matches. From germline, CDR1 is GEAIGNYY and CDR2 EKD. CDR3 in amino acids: CACDTIATGDPYTDKLIF. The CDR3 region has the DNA TGTGCCTGTGACACCATAGCAACTGGGGACCCGTACACCGATAAACTCATCTTT.

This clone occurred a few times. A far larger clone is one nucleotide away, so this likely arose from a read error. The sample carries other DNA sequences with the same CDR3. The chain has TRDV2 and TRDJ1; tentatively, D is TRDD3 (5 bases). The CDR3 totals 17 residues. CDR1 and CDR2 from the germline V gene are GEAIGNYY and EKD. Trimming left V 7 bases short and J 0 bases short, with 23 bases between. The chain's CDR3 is CACDSIDTPTYTDKLIF. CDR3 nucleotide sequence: TGTGCCTGCGATTCAATCGATACCCCCACTTACACCGATAAACTCATCTTT.

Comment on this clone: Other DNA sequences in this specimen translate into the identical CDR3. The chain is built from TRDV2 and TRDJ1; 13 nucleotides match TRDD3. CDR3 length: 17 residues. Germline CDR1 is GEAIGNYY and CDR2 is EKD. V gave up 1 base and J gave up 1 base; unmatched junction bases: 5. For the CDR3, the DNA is TGTGCCTGTGACACTTTACTGGGGGATACGGGCACCGATAAACTCATCTTT. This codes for CACDTLLGDTGTDKLIF.

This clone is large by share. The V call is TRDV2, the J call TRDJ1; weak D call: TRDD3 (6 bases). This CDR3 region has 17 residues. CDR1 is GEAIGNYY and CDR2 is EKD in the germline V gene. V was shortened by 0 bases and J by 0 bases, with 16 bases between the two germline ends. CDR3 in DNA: TGTGCCTGTGACACCTTGGGGGGGACACCGTACACCGATAAACTCATCTTT. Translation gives CACDTLGGTPYTDKLIF.

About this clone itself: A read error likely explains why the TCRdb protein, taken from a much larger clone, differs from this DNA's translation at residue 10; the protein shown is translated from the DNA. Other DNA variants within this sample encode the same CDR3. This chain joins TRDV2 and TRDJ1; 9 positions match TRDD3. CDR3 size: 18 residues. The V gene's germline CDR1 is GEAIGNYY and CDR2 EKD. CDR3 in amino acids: CACDPLLGEVQYTDKLIF. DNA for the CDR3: TGCGCCTGTGACCCCTTACTGGGGGAGGTACAGTACACCGATAAACTCATCTTT.

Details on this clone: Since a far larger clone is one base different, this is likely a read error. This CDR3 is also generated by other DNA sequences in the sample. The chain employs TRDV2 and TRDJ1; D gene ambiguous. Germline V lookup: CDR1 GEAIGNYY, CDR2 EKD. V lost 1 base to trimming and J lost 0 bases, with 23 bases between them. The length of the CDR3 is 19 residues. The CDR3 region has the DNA TGTGCCTGTGACACGGTCGGCCTTGGTGGGTTTTCGTACACCGATAAACTCATCTTT. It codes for CACDTVGLGGFSYTDKLIF.

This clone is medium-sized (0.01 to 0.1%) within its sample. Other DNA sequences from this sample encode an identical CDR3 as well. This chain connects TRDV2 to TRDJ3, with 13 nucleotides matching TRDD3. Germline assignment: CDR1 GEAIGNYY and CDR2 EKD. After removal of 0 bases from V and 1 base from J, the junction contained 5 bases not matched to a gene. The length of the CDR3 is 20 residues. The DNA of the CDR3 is TGTGCCTGTGACACCGTACTGGGGGATACGCAATCCTGGGACACCCGACAGATGTTTTTC. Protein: CACDTVLGDTQSWDTRQMFF.

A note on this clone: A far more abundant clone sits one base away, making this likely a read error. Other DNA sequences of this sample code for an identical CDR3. CDR3 nucleotides: TGTGCCTGTGACACCGTAGCGACTGGGGACCCGTACACCGATAAACTCATCTTT. Residues: CACDTVATGDPYTDKLIF. The rearrangement uses TRDV2 and TRDJ1; 7 bases align to TRDD3. This CDR3 contains 18 residues. V lost 0 bases and J lost 0; bases outside the gene matches: 12. Germline V gene sequence: CDR1 GEAIGNYY, CDR2 EKD.